Shown below are 28 T cell receptor beta chains from a single sample sequenced in a study of beta chain features in type 1 diabetes. Study-level results: TCRB CDR3 length was moderately but significantly reduced in all four CD4+ subsets of Type 1 diabetes patients.

Expressed TCRB transcripts were sequenced after all isolated RNA was converted to cDNA. Using immunoSEQ multiplex PCR, the repertoire was profiled, and TCRdb retains in-frame clones only, with some absent. This table has about 160,000 clones, 6.5% to 8.5% appearing once. These TCRs' antigens remain unknown. Sequenced input: central memory CD4+ T cells from blood. The receptors here all came from a woman in her late teens or twenties with type 1 diabetes.

In its sample, this clone was seen a few times. The chain is built from TRBV19 and TRBJ1-1; D gene ambiguous. The CDR3 has 14 residues. Germline V lookup: CDR1 LNHDA, CDR2 SQIVND (reference sequence). V was shortened by 7 bases and J by 4 bases, with 16 bases between the two germline ends. CDR3 DNA sequence: TGTGCCAGTATACCGGAAAGGAGGTTCACTGAAGCTTTCTTT. It yields the protein CASIPERRFTEAFF.

This rearrangement joins TRBV9 to TRBJ2-7; TRBD2 might be the D (6 bases). V lost 4 bases and J 6 bases, leaving 20 bases between the germline ends. This CDR3 spans 15 amino acids. Germline V gives CDR1 SGDLS, CDR2 YYNGEE. The CDR3 sequence is CASSPRPGLRGEQYF. The DNA of the CDR3 is TGTGCCAGCAGCCCGCGGCCGGGACTTAGGGGCGAGCAGTACTTC.

In this sample, this clone turned up a few times. The chain links TRBV18 to TRBJ1-2; perhaps TRBD1 as D (5 bases). Trimming cost V 3 bases and J 7 bases, with 9 bases left between them. The length of the CDR3 is 12 residues. The V gene's germline CDR1 is KGHSH and CDR2 LQKENI. The CDR3 here is CASSPTVSGYTF. Here the CDR3 DNA reads TGTGCCAGCTCACCGACAGTTTCTGGCTACACCTTC.

This clone has a handful of counts. This chain uses TRBV30 with TRBJ2-7; 8 bases fit TRBD1. V gave up 1 base and J gave up 5 bases; unmatched junction bases: 7. The CDR3 is made up of 14 amino acids. Germline V gene data show CDR1 as GTSNPN and CDR2 as SVGIG (reference sequence). This CDR3 reads CAWSDSTGDDEQYF. The CDR3 bases are TGTGCCTGGAGTGACTCGACAGGGGATGACGAGCAGTACTTC.

Many counts were recorded for this clone. The chain couples TRBV10-3 to TRBJ1-5; no clear D. In germline, CDR1 is ENHRY, CDR2 SYGVKD. Trimming cost V 2 bases and J 1 base, with 9 bases left between them. The CDR3 totals 15 residues. The CDR3 is CAISEGGSSNQPQHF. In nucleotides, the CDR3 is TGTGCCATCAGTGAGGGAGGGTCCAGCAATCAGCCCCAGCATTTT.

V and J are TRBV19 and TRBJ2-2, with TRBD2 identical over 8 bases. Germline CDR1 is LNHDA and CDR2 is SQIVND (reference sequence). This CDR3 spans 14 amino acids. After removal of 3 bases from V and 5 bases from J, the junction contained 2 bases not matched to a gene. Written as DNA, the CDR3 is TGTGCCAGTAGTATCCCTAGCGGGACCGGGGAGCTGTTTTTT. It encodes CASSIPSGTGELFF.

The J gene is TRBJ2-3, the V gene TRBV7-9; a possible D gene is TRBD2 (6 bases). Trimming left V 2 bases short and J 5 bases short, with 17 bases between. The CDR3 sequence is 16 residues long. Per germline, CDR1 SEHNR and CDR2 FQNEAQ (reference sequence). CDR3 residues: CASSLWGGGVIDTQYF. CDR3 nucleotides: TGTGCCAGCAGCTTATGGGGCGGCGGGGTCATAGATACGCAGTATTTT.

CDR3 residues: CASSPGKGRDNEQFF. Written as DNA, the CDR3 is TGTGCCAGCAGCCCCGGGAAAGGGAGGGACAATGAGCAGTTCTTC. The V and J genes are TRBV7-2 and TRBJ2-1, with 7 bases identical to TRBD2. Germline CDR1 SGHTA, CDR2 FQGNSA. The length of the CDR3 is 15 residues. V shed 5 bases and J 5 bases; nucleotides not matched to a gene: 9.

The rearrangement links TRBV5-4 to TRBJ2-7, with 7 bases fitting TRBD2. V was pared by 2 bases and J by 4 bases, with 9 bases of the junction left unmatched. Germline loops: CDR1 SGHNT, CDR2 YYREEE (reference sequence). The CDR3 covers 15 residues. The CDR3 protein is CASSFPAGGSYEQYF. The DNA of the CDR3 is TGTGCCAGCAGCTTTCCCGCCGGGGGGTCTTACGAGCAGTACTTC.

This clone was seen many times. This chain links TRBV7-9 with TRBJ2-3; a possible D gene is TRBD2 (5 bases). Trimming cost V 5 bases and J 9 bases, with 12 bases left between them. In germline, CDR1 is SEHNR, CDR2 FQNEAQ (reference sequence). The CDR3 is made up of 12 amino acids. The CDR3 DNA sequence: TGTGCCAGCAGCCCCGGGAAGGTCACGCAGTATTTT. This translates into CASSPGKVTQYF.

This clone occurred a few times. This chain connects TRBV7-2 to TRBJ2-3; a possible D gene is TRBD1 (5 bases). Trimming removed 1 base at V and 2 bases at J, with 10 bases between. Germline CDR1 and CDR2: SGHTA and FQGNSA. CDR3 length: 15 amino acids. CDR3 sequence: CASSLGGYATDTQYF. DNA of the CDR3: TGTGCCAGCAGCTTAGGGGGCTACGCCACAGATACGCAGTATTTT. Together with reference TRBV7-2 and TRBJ2-3, the CDR3 gives the full variable domain: GAGVSQSPSNKVTEKGKDVELRCDPISGHTALYWYRQSLGQGLEFLIYFQGNSAPDKSGLPSDRFSAERTGGSVSTLTIQRTQQEDSAVYLCASSLGGYATDTQYFGPGTRLTVL.

This clone was counted between two and nine times. As DNA, the CDR3 is TGCAGCGTTGAGGTTACTAGCTGGGGCGATGAGCAGTTCTTC. It encodes CSVEVTSWGDEQFF. The chain has TRBV29-1 and TRBJ2-1; D perhaps matches TRBD2 (6 bases). The CDR3 has 14 residues. In germline, CDR1 is SQVTM, CDR2 ANQGSEA. Trimming took off 3 bases at V and 8 bases at J, with 17 bases between the two ends.

The chain carries TRBV11-2 and TRBJ1-5, with 8 bases identical to TRBD1. Germline CDR1 SGHAT, CDR2 FQNNGV. The CDR3 extends over 15 amino acids. After removal of 5 bases from V and 4 bases from J, the junction contained 7 bases not matched to a gene. The CDR3 DNA reads TGTGCCAGCAGCCTGAACCAGGGGGCTAATCAGCCCCAGCATTTT. Translating it yields CASSLNQGANQPQHF.

The chain couples TRBV6-1 to TRBJ2-7, with a tentative D call TRBD1 (7 bases). The CDR3 extends over 13 amino acids. The germline CDR1 and CDR2 sequences are MNHNS and SASEGT. V was clipped by 6 bases and J by 6 bases, with 15 bases between them. The CDR3 loop is CASSAQGGTEQYF. DNA for the CDR3: TGTGCCAGCAGCGCCCAGGGGGGTACCGAGCAGTACTTC.

The chain couples TRBV5-1 to TRBJ2-3; 8 bases line up with TRBD1. The CDR3 is 13 residues long. Germline V gives CDR1 SGHRS, CDR2 YFSETQ. The trim removed 2 bases at V and 4 bases at J, leaving 0 bases unmatched. CDR3 nucleotides: TGCGCCAGCAGCTTACAGGGGGCAGATACGCAGTATTTT. As protein: CASSLQGADTQYF.

This rearrangement joins TRBV11-2 to TRBJ2-2; a possible D gene is TRBD1 (6 bases). CDR1 SGHAT and CDR2 FQNNGV come from the germline V gene. The CDR3 sequence is 13 residues long. V was trimmed by 11 bases and J by 2 bases, leaving 12 bases between them. The CDR3 nucleotides read TGTGCCGCCGGGACAACTAACACCGGGGAGCTGTTTTTT. It yields the protein CAAGTTNTGELFF.

The J gene is TRBJ2-7, the V gene TRBV7-8; perhaps TRBD1 as D (6 bases). The CDR3 extends over 15 amino acids. Trimming shortened V by 5 bases and J by 2 bases, and 16 bases separated the two germline ends. Per germline, CDR1 SGHVS and CDR2 FQNEAQ. The CDR3 nucleotides read TGTGCCAGCAGCGACGGGGACATCGGGACCTACGAGCAGTACTTC. Translating it yields CASSDGDIGTYEQYF.

Note on this clone: A read error may produce the germline difference seen at one junction end. The genes are TRBV18 and TRBJ1-5; 9 bases line up with TRBD1. The CDR3 length is 14 residues. Germline CDR1 reads KGHSH; CDR2 reads LQKENI. CDR3 residues: CASSPQGAGQPQHF. In DNA form, the CDR3 reads TGTGCCAGCTCTCCACAGGGGGCTGGGCAGCCCCAGCATTTT.

The table lists this clone with a few counts. Different DNA sequences within this sample yield the same CDR3. The V and J genes are TRBV27 and TRBJ2-3; D is perhaps TRBD2 (6 bases). The CDR3 has 14 residues. V lost 5 bases, J lost 1 base, and 10 bases lay in between. The germline gives CDR1 MNHEY, CDR2 SMNVEV (reference sequence). CDR3 DNA sequence: TGTGCCAGCAGTCCGGGACTCCGCACAGATACGCAGTATTTT. Translating it yields CASSPGLRTDTQYF.

J is TRBJ1-2 and V is TRBV2, with unresolved D. Trimming removed 4 bases at V and 6 bases at J, with 9 bases between. Germline V CDR1 and CDR2: SNHLY, FYNNEI. CDR3 length: 12 amino acids. This CDR3 is CASSGAAHGYTF. CDR3 bases: TGTGCCAGCAGTGGGGCAGCCCATGGCTACACCTTC.

J is TRBJ1-5 and V is TRBV7-9; D is possibly TRBD1 (5 bases). This CDR3 has 14 residues. V was shortened by 5 bases and J by 2 bases, with 10 bases between the two germline ends. Germline values: CDR1 SEHNR, CDR2 FQNEAQ (reference sequence). The CDR3 sequence is CASSRGGGNQPQHF. CDR3 sequence (DNA): TGTGCCAGCAGCCGCGGAGGGGGCAATCAGCCCCAGCATTTT.

The CDR3 nucleotides read TGTGCCAGCAGCTTAGATCTTAGTTCACCCCTCCACTTT. This codes for CASSLDLSSPLHF. V is TRBV7-9 and J is TRBJ1-6; no clear D gene. Germline CDR1 and CDR2: SEHNR and FQNEAQ (reference sequence). CDR3 size: 13 residues. Trimming took off 1 base at V and 9 bases at J, with 7 bases between the two ends.

This clone was detected a few times. J is TRBJ1-5 and V is TRBV7-8; 9 bases line up with TRBD1. V gave up 4 bases and J gave up 7 bases; unmatched junction bases: 14. Germline CDR1 is SGHVS and CDR2 is FQNEAQ. The CDR3 loop spans 17 amino acids. Written as DNA, the CDR3 is TGTGCCAGCAGCTATCGTCCCGGGACAGGGTTCGGGCAGCCCCAGCATTTT. This translates into CASSYRPGTGFGQPQHF.

This clone was detected only a few times. The gene calls are TRBV4-2 and TRBJ1-5; TRBD1 aligns across 8 bases. Germline-derived CDR1 and CDR2 are LGHNA and YNFKEQ. This CDR3 is built from 17 residues. With V trimmed by 0 bases and J by 0 bases, 4 bases remained unmatched. CDR3 nucleotide sequence: TGTGCCAGCAGCCAAGACCCAGGGGGCTTTAGCAATCAGCCCCAGCATTTT. Its protein is CASSQDPGGFSNQPQHF.

This chain connects TRBV7-8 to TRBJ1-2; TRBD1 might be the D (6 bases). CDR1 and CDR2 from the germline V gene are SGHVS and FQNEAQ. V lost 5 bases to trimming and J lost 7 bases, with 17 bases between them. The length of the CDR3 is 14 residues. The CDR3 reads CASSQKTGHAGYTF. The CDR3, as DNA: TGTGCCAGCAGCCAAAAAACAGGGCATGCTGGCTACACCTTC.

This clone was found a few times. This chain connects TRBV30 to TRBJ1-1, with D possibly matching TRBD1 (6 bases). Germline V gene sequence: CDR1 GTSNPN, CDR2 SVGIG (reference sequence). CDR3 size: 13 residues. V lost 0 bases, J lost 5 bases, and 10 bases lay in between. Written as DNA, the CDR3 is TGTGCCTGGAGTGTGGGGGGGCCGACTGAAGCTTTCTTT. This sequence encodes CAWSVGGPTEAFF.

This chain links TRBV9 with TRBJ2-7; 7 nucleotides line up with TRBD2. V was pared by 4 bases and J by 4 bases, with 8 bases of the junction left unmatched. This CDR3 comprises 14 residues. Germline loops: CDR1 SGDLS, CDR2 YYNGEE. The CDR3 region has the DNA TGTGCCAGCAGCCCCCAACCAGCGGGGTACGAGCAGTACTTC. It is translated as CASSPQPAGYEQYF. The full variable domain, with the rest looked up from reference TRBV9 and TRBJ2-7, is DSGVTQTPKHLITATGQRVTLRCSPRSGDLSVYWYQQSLDQGLQFLIQYYNGEERAKGNILERFSAQQFPDLHSELNLSSLELGDSALYFCASSPQPAGYEQYFGPGTRLTVT.

CDR3 bases: TGTGCCAGCAGGAGTAGCGGGTACAGCTCCTACAATGAGCAGTTCTTC. Protein product: CASRSSGYSSYNEQFF. The V gene is TRBV7-9, the J gene TRBJ2-1; 7 bases map to TRBD2. The CDR3 runs to 16 residues. Trimming removed 6 bases from V and 0 bases from J; junction bases left unmatched: 8. From germline, CDR1 is SEHNR and CDR2 FQNEAQ (reference sequence).